These T cell receptor beta chains were read from a single sample in a study of blood T cell repertoires in COVID-19. Profiling relied on immunoSEQ multiplex PCR, and the TCRdb table lists in-frame clones only, not all of them. The sample contains 160,000 or so clones, less than 90% of which appear only once. Specimen: peripheral blood. The receptors derive from a woman between 65 and 79 years old with acute or convalescent COVID-19. The CDR3 runs from the conserved cysteine through the conserved F or W. D genes are given only for firm matches. Clone size appears in some rows only: once, few, many, or a class for an expanded clone.

J gene: TRBJ2-7
V gene: TRBV7-2
D gene: -
clone size: -
CDR3 DNA: TGTGCCAGCAGCTTAGCCACAGCATGGATACTTGTCGAGCAGTACTTC
CDR3 protein: CASSLATAWILVEQYF

J gene: TRBJ1-5
V gene: TRBV5-5
D gene: -
clone size: once
CDR3 DNA: TGTGCCAGCAGCCCGGGAGGGTTTCAGCCCCAGCATTTT
CDR3 protein: CASSPGGFQPQHF

J gene: TRBJ2-1
V gene: TRBV18
D gene: TRBD1
clone size: -
CDR3 DNA: TGTGCCAGCTCACCTCCCGGACAGGGGAACACTGAGCAGTTCTTC
CDR3 protein: CASSPPGQGNTEQFF

J gene: TRBJ2-2
V gene: TRBV11-2
D gene: TRBD2
clone size: -
CDR3 DNA: TGTGCCAGCCCTAAGCGGGAGGAGGGCACCGGGGAGCTGTTTTTT
CDR3 protein: CASPKREEGTGELFF

J gene: TRBJ2-1
V gene: TRBV10-1
D gene: TRBD1
clone size: -
CDR3 DNA: TGCGCCAGCAGTGCCCTGGACAGGGGGGGTGAGCAGTTCTTC
CDR3 protein: CASSALDRGGEQFF

J gene: TRBJ2-3
V gene: TRBV10-1
D gene: TRBD2
clone size: -
CDR3 DNA: TGCGCCAGCAGTGAGTCGGCTAGCGGGGGGAGGCAGTATTTT
CDR3 protein: CASSESASGGRQYF

J gene: TRBJ1-1
V gene: TRBV7-2
D gene: TRBD1
clone size: -
CDR3 DNA: TGTGCCAGCAGCTTCCGACAGGGGAACACTGAAGCTTTCTTT
CDR3 protein: CASSFRQGNTEAFF

J gene: TRBJ1-6
V gene: TRBV5-1
D gene: TRBD1
clone size: -
CDR3 DNA: TGCGCCAGCAGCTTGGAGACAGGGCGTAATTCACCCCTCCACTTT
CDR3 protein: CASSLETGRNSPLHF

J gene: TRBJ2-1
V gene: TRBV7-9
D gene: TRBD2
clone size: -
CDR3 DNA: TGTGCCAGCAGCCCGACTAGCGGGAAATTCAATGAGCAGTTCTTC
CDR3 protein: CASSPTSGKFNEQFF

J gene: TRBJ1-1
V gene: TRBV6-5
D gene: TRBD1
clone size: -
CDR3 DNA: TGTGCCAGCAGGCCAGGGGGAGGCATGAACACTGAAGCTTTCTTT
CDR3 protein: CASRPGGGMNTEAFF

J gene: TRBJ2-7
V gene: TRBV10-3
D gene: TRBD2
clone size: -
CDR3 DNA: TGTGCCATCAGTGAGGGTCCTAGCGGAGGCTCCTACGAGCAGTACTTC
CDR3 protein: CAISEGPSGGSYEQYF

J gene: TRBJ2-3
V gene: TRBV6-5
D gene: -
clone size: -
CDR3 DNA: TGTGCCAGCAAGAGAGGGATCGGTCCCACAGATACGCAGTATTTT
CDR3 protein: CASKRGIGPTDTQYF

J gene: TRBJ2-2
V gene: TRBV6-5
D gene: -
clone size: -
CDR3 DNA: TGTGCCAGCAGTTCGAGCACCGGGGAGCTGTTTTTT
CDR3 protein: CASSSSTGELFF

J gene: TRBJ2-2
V gene: TRBV5-1
D gene: TRBD1
clone size: -
CDR3 DNA: TGCGCCAGCAGCTTAGGGACAGGGGCTGGCACCGGGGAGCTGTTTTTT
CDR3 protein: CASSLGTGAGTGELFF

J gene: TRBJ2-7
V gene: TRBV4-1
D gene: TRBD1
clone size: -
CDR3 DNA: TGCGCCAGCAGCCAAGAGGGACAGGGTACCTACGAGCAGTACTTC
CDR3 protein: CASSQEGQGTYEQYF

J gene: TRBJ2-2
V gene: TRBV19
D gene: TRBD1
clone size: -
CDR3 DNA: TGTGCCAGTGACAGGGGAGTATCCTCCGGGGAGCTGTTTTTT
CDR3 protein: CASDRGVSSGELFF

J gene: TRBJ2-1
V gene: TRBV7-2
D gene: TRBD2
clone size: once
CDR3 DNA: TGTGCCAGCAGGCCTCCGGGACGGGAGGGAAATGAGCAGTTCTTC
CDR3 protein: CASRPPGREGNEQFF

J gene: TRBJ1-1
V gene: TRBV6-5
D gene: -
clone size: once
CDR3 DNA: TGTGCCAGCAGCCCGCTCAGAGAGGACAGTGAAGCTTTCTTT
CDR3 protein: CASSPLREDSEAFF

J gene: TRBJ1-5
V gene: TRBV6-2/TRBV6-3
D gene: -
clone size: -
CDR3 DNA: TGTGCCAGCAGTTACCCCCCGGGTCAGCCCCAGCATTTT
CDR3 protein: CASSYPPGQPQHF

J gene: TRBJ1-3
V gene: TRBV28
D gene: -
clone size: once
CDR3 DNA: TGTGCCAGCAGTGAAGGGGGAGGAAACACCATATATTTT
CDR3 protein: CASSEGGGNTIYF